Described below is a single T cell receptor beta chain sequence and its context. The antigen is unknown. This sample was included in a study of T cell responses to AZD1222 COVID-19 vaccine. The protocol was immunoSEQ multiplex PCR, while the TCRdb copy is restricted to in-frame clones and leaves out a portion. The table lists roughly 120,000 clones, around nine tenths of them singletons. Findings of the study overall: When two AZD1222 doses had been given, Spike-specific TCR breadth and depth rose. Repertoires were collected only later (after the peak T cell response had occurred). Just a handful of people given AZD1222 tested seropositive at baseline. White British donors predominated, females outnumbered males, and clonal diversity was possibly underestimated.

V was pared by 1 base and J by 5 bases, with 9 bases between. In germline, CDR1 is SGHRS, CDR2 YFSETQ. This CDR3 has 13 amino acids. The input for sequencing was peripheral blood, taken 28 days after the second AZD1222 dose. The receptor's source is an adult who received the AZD1222 COVID-19 vaccine. The chain links TRBV5-1 to TRBJ1-1; D may be TRBD1 (5 bases). The DNA of the CDR3 is TGCGCCAGCAGCTTGAAGGGGCCGACTGAAGCTTTCTTT. Encoded protein: CASSLKGPTEAFF.